This is a list of T cell receptor beta chains from one sample in a study of cytomegalovirus exposure and HLA in healthy donors. Measured with immunoSEQ multiplex PCR; TCRdb has only the in-frame clones, and not every one. This repertoire shows more than 150,000 clones, 80% found once; its top ten account for 0.65%. Sequencing used PBMCs. The receptors stem from a boy aged 5 to 17 in good health and CMV-seronegative. Each CDR3 is given with its conserved first and last residue. A D gene is named only where the DNA matches it firmly. Where a row states a size, it is once, few, many or the class of an expanded clone; other rows omit it.

j_call,d_call,v_call,clone_size,cdr3_aa,cdr3_nt
TRBJ1-1,.,TRBV19,.,CASSLLGRNTEAFF,TGTGCCAGTAGTTTACTAGGTAGGAACACTGAAGCTTTCTTT
TRBJ2-1,TRBD2,TRBV7-2,.,CASKRGGLAGTYNEQFF,TGTGCCAGCAAACGAGGCGGACTAGCGGGGACCTACAATGAGCAGTTCTTC
TRBJ2-2,.,TRBV5-4,.,CASSGRVNTGELFF,TGTGCCAGCAGCGGGAGAGTGAACACCGGGGAGCTGTTTTTT
TRBJ1-2,.,TRBV7-2,.,CASSLHRSNYGYTF,TGTGCCAGCAGCTTACACAGATCAAACTATGGCTACACCTTC
TRBJ2-5,.,TRBV20-1,.,CSARSQETQYF,TGCAGTGCTAGATCTCAAGAGACCCAGTACTTC
TRBJ2-5,.,TRBV4-2,.,CASSQEGGQAQYF,TGTGCCAGCAGCCAAGAGGGTGGGCAGGCCCAGTACTTC
TRBJ2-3,TRBD2,TRBV27,few,CASSKTGLAGTQYF,TGTGCCAGCAGTAAGACGGGACTAGCGGGAACGCAGTATTTT
TRBJ2-5,TRBD2,TRBV11-2,.,CASTRNSGRALSQETQYF,TGTGCCAGCACGCGTAATAGCGGGAGGGCCCTCAGCCAAGAGACCCAGTACTTC
TRBJ1-4,TRBD1,TRBV9,.,CASSVRTGAGEKLFF,TGTGCCAGCAGCGTGAGGACAGGGGCGGGTGAAAAACTGTTTTTT
TRBJ2-5,.,TRBV5-6,.,CASSFPDRSETQYF,TGTGCCAGCAGCTTCCCAGACAGGTCTGAGACCCAGTACTTC
TRBJ1-2,.,TRBV2,.,CASSESVGENFGYTF,TGTGCCAGCAGTGAATCGGTCGGGGAAAACTTTGGCTACACCTTC
TRBJ2-3,TRBD2,TRBV10-3,once,CAITPGTSGSDTQYF,TGTGCCATCACTCCAGGGACTAGCGGTAGCGATACGCAGTATTTT
TRBJ1-1,TRBD1,TRBV5-6,.,CASSAMGGTGGTEAFF,TGTGCCAGCAGCGCCATGGGGGGGACAGGGGGCACTGAAGCTTTCTTT
TRBJ1-4,.,TRBV9,.,CASSVEGALNEKLFF,TGTGCCAGCAGCGTAGAAGGAGCGCTTAATGAAAAACTGTTTTTT
TRBJ2-7,.,TRBV5-1,.,CASSLGTTYEQYF,TGCGCCAGCAGCTTGGGGACAACCTACGAGCAGTACTTC
TRBJ2-1,TRBD2,TRBV5-1,.,CASSLAGLAGAAGEQFF,TGCGCCAGCAGCTTGGCCGGGCTAGCGGGGGCCGCCGGTGAGCAGTTCTTC
TRBJ1-2,TRBD1,TRBV2,.,CASSGQGVNYGYTF,TGTGCCAGCAGTGGACAGGGAGTCAACTATGGCTACACCTTC
TRBJ2-1,TRBD2,TRBV5-1,.,CASSLGLAGGVSYNEQFF,TGCGCCAGCAGCTTGGGACTAGCGGGAGGCGTCTCCTACAATGAGCAGTTCTTC
TRBJ2-5,.,TRBV7-7,.,CASSSHEGLQETQYF,TGTGCTAGCAGCTCCCACGAGGGCCTCCAAGAGACCCAGTACTTC
TRBJ2-5,.,TRBV28,.,CASSLSSAGQETQYF,TGTGCCAGCAGTTTATCTAGCGCCGGACAAGAGACCCAGTACTTC
TRBJ1-1,TRBD1,TRBV4-1,few,CASSLGGGDTEAFF,TGCGCCAGCAGCCTAGGGGGCGGAGACACTGAAGCTTTCTTT
TRBJ2-1,TRBD2,TRBV5-5,.,CASSLPLAGAYNEQFF,TGTGCCAGCAGCCTACCACTAGCGGGAGCTTACAATGAGCAGTTCTTC
TRBJ2-7,.,TRBV2,.,CASTIGQRAYEQYF,TGTGCCAGCACCATAGGACAGCGAGCCTACGAGCAGTACTTC
TRBJ2-7,TRBD1,TRBV4-3,.,CASSPAPRGPYEQYF,TGCGCCAGCAGCCCAGCCCCCAGGGGGCCGTACGAGCAGTACTTC